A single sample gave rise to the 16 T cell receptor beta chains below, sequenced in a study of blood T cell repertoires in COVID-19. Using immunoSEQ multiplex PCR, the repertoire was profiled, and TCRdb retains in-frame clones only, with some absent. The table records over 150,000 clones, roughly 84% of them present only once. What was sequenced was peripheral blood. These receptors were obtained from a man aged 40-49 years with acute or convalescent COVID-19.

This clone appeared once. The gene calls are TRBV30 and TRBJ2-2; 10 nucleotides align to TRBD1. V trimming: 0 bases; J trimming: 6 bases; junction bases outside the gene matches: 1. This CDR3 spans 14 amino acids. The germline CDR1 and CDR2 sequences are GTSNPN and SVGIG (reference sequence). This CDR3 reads CAWSVGQGAGELFF. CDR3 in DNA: TGTGCCTGGAGTGTAGGACAGGGGGCCGGGGAGCTGTTTTTT.

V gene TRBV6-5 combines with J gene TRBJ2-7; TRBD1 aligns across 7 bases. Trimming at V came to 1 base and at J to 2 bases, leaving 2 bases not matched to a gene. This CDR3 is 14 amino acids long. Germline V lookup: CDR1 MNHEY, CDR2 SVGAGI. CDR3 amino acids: CASSYWTGTYEQYF. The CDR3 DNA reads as TGTGCCAGCAGTTACTGGACAGGCACCTACGAGCAGTACTTC.

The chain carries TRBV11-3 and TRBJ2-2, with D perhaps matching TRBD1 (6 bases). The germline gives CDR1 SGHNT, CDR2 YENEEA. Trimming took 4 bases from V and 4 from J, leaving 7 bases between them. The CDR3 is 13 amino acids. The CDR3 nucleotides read TGTGCCAGCAGCTCACAGGGCACCGGGGAGCTGTTTTTT. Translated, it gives CASSSQGTGELFF.

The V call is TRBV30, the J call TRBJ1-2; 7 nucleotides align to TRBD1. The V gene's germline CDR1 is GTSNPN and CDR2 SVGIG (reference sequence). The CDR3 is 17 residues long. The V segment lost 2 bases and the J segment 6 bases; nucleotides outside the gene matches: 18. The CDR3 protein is CAWSTNYGGQDIHGYTF. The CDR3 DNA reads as TGTGCCTGGAGTACCAACTACGGAGGACAGGACATTCATGGCTACACCTTC.

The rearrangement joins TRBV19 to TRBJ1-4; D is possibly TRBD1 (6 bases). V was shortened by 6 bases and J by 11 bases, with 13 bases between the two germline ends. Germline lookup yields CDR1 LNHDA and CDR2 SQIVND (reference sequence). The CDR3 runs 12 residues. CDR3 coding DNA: TGTGCCAGTAGCAACAGGGATGGGAAACTGTTTTTT. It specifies CASSNRDGKLFF.

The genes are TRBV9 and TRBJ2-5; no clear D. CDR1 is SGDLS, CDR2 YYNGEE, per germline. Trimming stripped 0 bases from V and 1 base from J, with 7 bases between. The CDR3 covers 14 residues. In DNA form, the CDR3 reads TGTGCCAGCAGCGTAGGGCACCTCCAAGAGACCCAGTACTTC. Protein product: CASSVGHLQETQYF. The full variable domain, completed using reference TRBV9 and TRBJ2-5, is DSGVTQTPKHLITATGQRVTLRCSPRSGDLSVYWYQQSLDQGLQFLIQYYNGEERAKGNILERFSAQQFPDLHSELNLSSLELGDSALYFCASSVGHLQETQYFGPGTRLLVL.

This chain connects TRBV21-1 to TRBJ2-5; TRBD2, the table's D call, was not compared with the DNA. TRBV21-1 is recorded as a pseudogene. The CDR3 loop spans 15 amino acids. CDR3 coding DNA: TGTGCCAGCAGCAAATGGAGCGACCTGTTTGAGACCCAGTACTTC. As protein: CASSKWSDLFETQYF.

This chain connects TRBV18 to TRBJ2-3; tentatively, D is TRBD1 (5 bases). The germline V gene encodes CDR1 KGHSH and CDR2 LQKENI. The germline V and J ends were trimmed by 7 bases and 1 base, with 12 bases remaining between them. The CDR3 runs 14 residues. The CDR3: CASLPDTRTDTQYF. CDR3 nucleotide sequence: TGTGCCAGCTTACCGGACACCCGCACAGATACGCAGTATTTT. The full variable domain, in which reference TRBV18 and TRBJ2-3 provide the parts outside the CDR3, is NAGVMQNPRHLVRRRGQEARLRCSPMKGHSHVYWYRQLPEEGLKFMVYLQKENIIDESGMPKERFSAEFPKEGPSILRIQQVVRGDSAAYFCASLPDTRTDTQYFGPGTRLTVL.

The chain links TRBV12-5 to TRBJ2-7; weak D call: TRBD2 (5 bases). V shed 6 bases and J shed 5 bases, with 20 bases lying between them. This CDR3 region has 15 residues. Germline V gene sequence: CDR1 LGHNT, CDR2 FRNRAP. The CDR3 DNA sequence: TGTGCTAGTGGGGCCCCCGGGCTTCTAGCCCACGAGCAGTACTTC. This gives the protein CASGAPGLLAHEQYF.

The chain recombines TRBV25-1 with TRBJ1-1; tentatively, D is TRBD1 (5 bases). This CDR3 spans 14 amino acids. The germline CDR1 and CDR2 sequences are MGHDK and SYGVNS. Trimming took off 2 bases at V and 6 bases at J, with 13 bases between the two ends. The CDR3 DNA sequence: TGTGCCAGCAGTGAAGGGACTTTTCCCCCTGAAGCTTTCTTT. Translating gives CASSEGTFPPEAFF.

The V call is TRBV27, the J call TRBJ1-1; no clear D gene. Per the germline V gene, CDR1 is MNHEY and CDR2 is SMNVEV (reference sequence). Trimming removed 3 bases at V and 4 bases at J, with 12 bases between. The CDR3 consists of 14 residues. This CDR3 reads CASSLNGRGTEAFF. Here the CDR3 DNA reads TGTGCCAGCAGTTTGAACGGGAGAGGCACTGAAGCTTTCTTT.

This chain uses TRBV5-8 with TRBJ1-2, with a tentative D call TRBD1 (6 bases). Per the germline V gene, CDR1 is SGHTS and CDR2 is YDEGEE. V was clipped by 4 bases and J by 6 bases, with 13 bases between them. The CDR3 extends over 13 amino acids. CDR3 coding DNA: TGTGCCAGCAGCGAGGACAGAAGGAATGGCTACACCTTC. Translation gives CASSEDRRNGYTF.

This chain's CDR3 is CAWSVARVNTVGEKLFF. In nucleotides, the CDR3 is TGTGCCTGGAGTGTAGCCAGGGTAAATACGGTGGGGGAAAAACTGTTTTTT. The gene calls are TRBV30 and TRBJ1-4, with D perhaps matching TRBD1 (5 bases). CDR3 size: 17 residues. CDR1 and CDR2 from the germline V gene are GTSNPN and SVGIG (reference sequence). V was trimmed by 0 bases and J by 8 bases, leaving 22 bases between them.

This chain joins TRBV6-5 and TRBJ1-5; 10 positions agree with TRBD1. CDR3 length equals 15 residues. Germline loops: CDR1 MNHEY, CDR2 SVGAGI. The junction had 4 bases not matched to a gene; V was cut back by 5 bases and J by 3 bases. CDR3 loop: CASSPGTGDNQPQHF. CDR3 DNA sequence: TGTGCCAGCAGTCCCGGGACAGGGGACAATCAGCCCCAGCATTTT.

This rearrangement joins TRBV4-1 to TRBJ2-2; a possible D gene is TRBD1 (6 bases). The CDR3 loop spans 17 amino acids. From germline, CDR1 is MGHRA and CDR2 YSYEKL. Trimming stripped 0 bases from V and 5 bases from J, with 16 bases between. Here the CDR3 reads CASSQEARTGPTGELFF. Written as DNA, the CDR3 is TGCGCCAGCAGCCAAGAGGCGAGAACAGGGCCAACCGGGGAGCTGTTTTTT.

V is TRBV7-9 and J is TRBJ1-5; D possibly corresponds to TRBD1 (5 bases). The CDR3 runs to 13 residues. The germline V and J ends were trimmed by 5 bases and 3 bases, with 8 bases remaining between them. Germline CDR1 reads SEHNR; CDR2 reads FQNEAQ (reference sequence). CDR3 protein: CASSDSPNQPQHF. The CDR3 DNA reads TGTGCCAGCAGCGACAGTCCCAATCAGCCCCAGCATTTT.